A few counts support the clone carrying this TCR beta chain. The whole isolated RNA underwent reverse transcription, so sequencing captured expressed TCRB transcripts. Assay: immunoSEQ multiplex PCR; the TCRdb copy retains only in-frame clones and omits some. The sample contains about 150,000 clones, around 10% of which appear only once. The J segment lost 3 bases and the V segment lost 6 bases, leaving 6 bases of the junction unmatched. The CDR3 spans 14 residues. Germline-derived CDR1 and CDR2 are MDHEN and SYDVKM. The source of the sample is a study of beta chain features in type 1 diabetes. Each sorted population was over 95% pure.

This receptor was identified in a man between 18 and 35 years old in good health. This chain links TRBV28 with TRBJ1-1; 8 bases map to TRBD1. The sample comprised central memory CD4+ T cells from blood. The DNA of the CDR3 is TGTGCCAGCAGGAACAGGGGGAGGGACACTGAAGCTTTCTTT. Translation gives CASRNRGRDTEAFF.